This TCR beta chain emerged from a study of T cell repertoires in cytomegalovirus infection. Across the study: From public TCR beta signatures came an indication of both CMV infection and matching HLA type.

TCRdb ran MiXCR on the reads and lists one entry per CDR3 protein. The table lists 250,000 to 300,000 distinct CDR3 sequences, 9.1% of them singletons. The sample holds many counts of this clonotype. The antigen remains unidentified. The germline V gene has CDR1 GTSNPN and CDR2 SVGIG (reference sequence). Unmatched junction bases numbered 6, after V lost 1 base and J lost 3 bases. The CDR3 runs to 15 residues. Study-level findings and limits: Public TCR beta family frequency separated CMV-and-HLA carriers, including in an independent cohort.

The sample taken for sequencing was PBMCs. The chain joins TRBV30 to TRBJ1-5; 7 nucleotides align to TRBD1. The TCR sequence derives from a human donor in good health (CMV status not recorded). Some clones in this sample may be carry-over from other donors' samples. CDR3 DNA sequence: TGTGCCTGGAGTGACCAGGGGGGACCCAATCAGCCCCAGCATTTT. Residues: CAWSDQGGPNQPQHF.